The 7 T cell receptor beta chains below all came from one sample that was sequenced in a study of T cell repertoires in cytomegalovirus infection. A single record per CDR3 protein comes from TCRdb applying MiXCR to the reads. This sample carries approximately 550,000 distinct CDR3 sequences, about 17% of them seen once, and the ten largest clones take around 25%. The sequencing sample was made of CD8+ T cells from PBMCs. These TCRs come from a human donor in good health (CMV status not recorded). Some clones in this sample may be carry-over from other donors' samples.

The chain recombines TRBV7-3 with TRBJ2-3, with a tentative D call TRBD1 (6 bases). The germline gives CDR1 SGHTA, CDR2 FQGTGA. V dropped 5 bases and J dropped 6 bases, with 18 bases sitting between them. This CDR3 is 15 amino acids long. The CDR3 DNA reads TGTGCCAGCAGCCCCGGCGAGGGGGATAAGGATACGCAGTATTTT. Protein: CASSPGEGDKDTQYF. Drawing the rest from reference TRBV7-3 and TRBJ2-3, the complete variable domain is GAGVSQTPSNKVTEKGKYVELRCDPISGHTALYWYRQSLGQGPEFLIYFQGTGAADDSGLPNDRFFAVRPEGSVSTLKIQRTERGDSAVYLCASSPGEGDKDTQYFGPGTRLTVL.

This chain joins TRBV7-9 and TRBJ2-7; tentatively, D is TRBD1 (6 bases). From germline, CDR1 is SEHNR and CDR2 FQNEAQ (reference sequence). The V end was cut by 5 bases, the J end by 3 bases, with 17 bases between. The CDR3 sequence is 15 residues long. The CDR3 bases are TGTGCCAGCAGCCCAGGGACATCAGCTTACTACGAGCAGTACTTC. Its protein product is CASSPGTSAYYEQYF.

The genes are TRBV4-1 and TRBJ2-1, with 9 nucleotides matching TRBD2. The CDR3 runs to 17 residues. Germline trimming cut 0 bases from V and 10 bases from J; bases unmatched to any gene: 13. Germline V gene data show CDR1 as MGHRA and CDR2 as YSYEKL. In DNA, the CDR3 is TGCGCCAGCAGCCAAGATCAGCGCGGGGGGGCCTTGGGAGAGCAGTTCTTC. It yields the protein CASSQDQRGGALGEQFF.

This clonotype has at least ten counts. V is TRBV7-2 and J is TRBJ2-1; D is tentatively TRBD1 or TRBD2 (5 bases each). Germline V CDR1 and CDR2: SGHTA, FQGNSA. This CDR3 is 15 amino acids long. The V gene lost 0 bases and the J gene lost 8 bases, with 14 bases spanning the gap. The CDR3 loop is CASSLAGRSLDEQFF. CDR3 bases: TGTGCCAGCAGCTTAGCGGGACGGAGCTTAGATGAGCAGTTCTTC.

The V and J genes are TRBV9 and TRBJ2-7; 8 bases fit TRBD1. CDR1 is SGDLS, CDR2 YYNGEE, per germline. The CDR3 extends over 16 amino acids. V lost 3 bases to trimming and J lost 7 bases; unmatched junction nucleotides: 15. The CDR3 loop is CASSARGDRLLREQYF. As DNA, the CDR3 is TGTGCCAGCAGCGCTAGAGGGGACAGGTTGTTGAGGGAGCAGTACTTC.

This clonotype was seen a handful of times. This chain uses TRBV3-1 with TRBJ2-3; D possibly corresponds to TRBD2 (6 bases). Trimming stripped 2 bases from V and 5 bases from J, with 17 bases between. CDR3 size: 16 residues. Germline assignment: CDR1 LGHDT and CDR2 YNNKEL (reference sequence). CDR3 residues: CASSQPDQGGLDTQYF. For the CDR3, the DNA is TGTGCCAGCAGCCAACCTGACCAGGGAGGACTAGATACGCAGTATTTT.

This clonotype was observed many times. The chain is built from TRBV7-9 and TRBJ2-7; D is unresolved. The germline gives CDR1 SEHNR, CDR2 FQNEAQ (reference sequence). V was clipped by 5 bases and J by 3 bases, with 5 bases between them. The CDR3 consists of 11 residues. For the CDR3, the DNA is TGTGCCAGCAGCATCAACTACGAGCAGTACTTC. As protein: CASSINYEQYF.